One sample yielded the 8 T cell receptor beta chains listed below, sequenced in a study of blood T cell repertoires in COVID-19. Assay used: immunoSEQ multiplex PCR; TCRdb lists only in-frame clones, some missing. The repertoire includes around 250,000 clones, roughly 85% of them detected once, and about 5% sits in the top ten. The sequencing input was PBMCs or T cells enriched from blood (not recorded which). Source of these receptors: a man aged 40-49 years who had been exposed to COVID-19.

The chain carries TRBV5-1 and TRBJ2-7; 16 nucleotides align to TRBD2. CDR3 size: 16 residues. V lost 4 bases, J lost 3 bases, and 4 bases stayed unmatched. In germline, CDR1 is SGHRS, CDR2 YFSETQ. The CDR3 is CASSRGLAGGSYEQYF. As DNA, the CDR3 is TGCGCCAGCAGCCGGGGACTAGCGGGAGGGAGCTACGAGCAGTACTTC.

This clone came up once. The V and J genes are TRBV6-6 and TRBJ2-2, with 15 positions matching TRBD2. The CDR3 consists of 17 residues. After removal of 5 bases from V and 8 bases from J, the junction contained 9 bases not matched to a gene. CDR1 and CDR2 (germline): MNHNY, SVGAGI (reference sequence). The CDR3 DNA follows: TGTGCCAGCAGTCGCCGCGGGACTAGCGGGAGGTCAGGGGAGCTGTTTTTT. This translates into CASSRRGTSGRSGELFF.

V usage is TRBV6-5 and J usage is TRBJ2-1; 8 bases match TRBD2. The J segment lost 4 bases and the V segment lost 8 bases, leaving 4 bases of the junction unmatched. Germline V gene lookup returns CDR1 MNHEY and CDR2 SVGAGI. The CDR3 is made up of 13 amino acids. Here the CDR3 DNA reads TGTGCCAGCCGGCGGGAGGCTTACAATGAGCAGTTCTTC. This codes for CASRREAYNEQFF.

CDR3 sequence (DNA): TGTGCCAGCTCACCAGGGGCGTCTCCGAACACTGAAGCTTTCTTT. Protein: CASSPGASPNTEAFF. This chain uses TRBV18 with TRBJ1-1, with D possibly being TRBD1 (5 bases). V dropped 2 bases and J dropped 1 base, with 11 bases sitting between them. Germline-derived CDR1 and CDR2 are KGHSH and LQKENI. This CDR3 is built from 15 residues. The whole variable domain, remainder taken from reference TRBV18 and TRBJ1-1, is NAGVMQNPRHLVRRRGQEARLRCSPMKGHSHVYWYRQLPEEGLKFMVYLQKENIIDESGMPKERFSAEFPKEGPSILRIQQVVRGDSAAYFCASSPGASPNTEAFFGQGTRLTVV.

The chain's CDR3 is CASSLASQPQHF. CDR3 sequence (DNA): TGTGCCAGCAGCTTAGCGAGTCAGCCCCAGCATTTT. The chain uses TRBV7-9 and TRBJ1-5; D is unresolved. This CDR3 comprises 12 residues. Looked up from germline, CDR1 is SEHNR and CDR2 is FQNEAQ (reference sequence). The V gene lost 0 bases and the J gene lost 6 bases, with 3 bases spanning the gap.

This clone was seen only a few times. The genes are TRBV9 and TRBJ2-1; D may be TRBD2 (5 bases). Between the trimmed V and J ends, which lost 0 bases and 5 bases, there was a span of 15 bases. Germline CDR1 SGDLS, CDR2 YYNGEE. The CDR3 is 16 amino acids. The CDR3 loop reads CASSVGTTRSHNEQFF. The CDR3 DNA reads TGTGCCAGCAGCGTAGGGACCACTAGGAGCCACAATGAGCAGTTCTTC.

V and J are TRBV11-2 and TRBJ2-3; 7 bases agree with TRBD1. This CDR3 has 13 amino acids. Per germline, CDR1 SGHAT and CDR2 FQNNGV. The V gene end was trimmed by 11 bases and the J gene end by 0 bases; junction bases not matched to a gene: 5. CDR3 protein: CAGEGASTDTQYF. The CDR3 bases are TGTGCCGGCGAGGGGGCTAGCACAGATACGCAGTATTTT.

This clone has only a few counts. The genes are TRBV2 and TRBJ1-5, with 7 nucleotides matching TRBD1. The V gene's germline CDR1 is SNHLY and CDR2 FYNNEI. The CDR3 loop spans 15 amino acids. Trimming cost V 5 bases and J 3 bases; bases outside gene matches: 7. For the CDR3, the DNA is TGTGCCAGCAGTAGGGACAGCTCCTACAATCAGCCCCAGCATTTT. It codes for CASSRDSSYNQPQHF.